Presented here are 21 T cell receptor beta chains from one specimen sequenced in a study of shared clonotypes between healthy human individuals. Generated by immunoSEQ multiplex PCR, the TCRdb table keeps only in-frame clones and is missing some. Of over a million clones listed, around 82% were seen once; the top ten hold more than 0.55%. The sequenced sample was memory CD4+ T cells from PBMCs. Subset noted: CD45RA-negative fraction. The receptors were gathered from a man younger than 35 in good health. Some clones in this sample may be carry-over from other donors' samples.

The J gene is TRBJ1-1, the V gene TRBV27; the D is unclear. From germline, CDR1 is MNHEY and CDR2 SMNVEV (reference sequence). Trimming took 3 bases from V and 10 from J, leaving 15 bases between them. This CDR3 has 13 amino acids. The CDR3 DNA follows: TGTGCCAGCAGTTTGGGAGGATTGATGCCAGCTTTCTTT. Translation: CASSLGGLMPAFF.

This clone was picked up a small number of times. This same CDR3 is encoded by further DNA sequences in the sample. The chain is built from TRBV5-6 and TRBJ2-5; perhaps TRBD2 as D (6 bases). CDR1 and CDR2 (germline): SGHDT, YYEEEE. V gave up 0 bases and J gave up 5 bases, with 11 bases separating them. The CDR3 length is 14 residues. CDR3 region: CASSLVGAGETQYF. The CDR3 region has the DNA TGTGCCAGCAGCTTGGTCGGGGCGGGGGAGACCCAGTACTTC.

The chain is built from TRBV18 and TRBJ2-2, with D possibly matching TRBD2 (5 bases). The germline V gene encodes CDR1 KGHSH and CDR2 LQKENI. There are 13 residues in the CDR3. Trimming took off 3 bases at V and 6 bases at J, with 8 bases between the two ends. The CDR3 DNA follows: TGTGCCAGCTCACCCTCGGGGTCCGGGGAGCTGTTTTTT. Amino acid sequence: CASSPSGSGELFF.

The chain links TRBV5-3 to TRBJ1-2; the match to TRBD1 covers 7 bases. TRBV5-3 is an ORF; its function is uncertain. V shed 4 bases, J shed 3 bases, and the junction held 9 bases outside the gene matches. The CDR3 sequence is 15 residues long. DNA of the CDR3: TGTGCCAGAAGCCGGACAGGAGGGGTCGACTATGGCTACACCTTC. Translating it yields CARSRTGGVDYGYTF.

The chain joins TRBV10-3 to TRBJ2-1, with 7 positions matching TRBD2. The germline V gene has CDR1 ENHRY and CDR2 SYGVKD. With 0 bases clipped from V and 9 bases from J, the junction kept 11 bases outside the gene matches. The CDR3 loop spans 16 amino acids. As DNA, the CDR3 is TGTGCCATCAGTGAGTCGTCGGGAGGCTTTTACGGTGAGCAGTTCTTC. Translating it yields CAISESSGGFYGEQFF.

This CDR3 is CASSPVHNEQFF. The CDR3 DNA follows: TGTGCCAGCAGCCCAGTCCACAATGAGCAGTTCTTC. The V call is TRBV5-4, the J call TRBJ2-1, with D unresolved. Per the germline V gene, CDR1 is SGHNT and CDR2 is YYREEE (reference sequence). The germline V and J ends were trimmed by 4 bases and 5 bases, with 7 bases remaining between them. The CDR3 spans 12 residues.

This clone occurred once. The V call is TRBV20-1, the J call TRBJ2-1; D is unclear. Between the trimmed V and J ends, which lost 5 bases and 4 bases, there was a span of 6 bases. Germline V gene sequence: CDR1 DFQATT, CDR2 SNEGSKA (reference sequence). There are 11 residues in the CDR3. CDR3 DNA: TGCAGTGCTCAGAATTACAATGAGCAGTTCTTC. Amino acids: CSAQNYNEQFF.

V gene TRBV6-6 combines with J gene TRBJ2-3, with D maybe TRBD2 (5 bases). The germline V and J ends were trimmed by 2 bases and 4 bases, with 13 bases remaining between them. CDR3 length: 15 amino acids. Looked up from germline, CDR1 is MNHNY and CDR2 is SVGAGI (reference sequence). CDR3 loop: CASSYPEVGADTQYF. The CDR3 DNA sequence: TGTGCCAGCAGTTACCCCGAGGTGGGAGCAGATACGCAGTATTTT.

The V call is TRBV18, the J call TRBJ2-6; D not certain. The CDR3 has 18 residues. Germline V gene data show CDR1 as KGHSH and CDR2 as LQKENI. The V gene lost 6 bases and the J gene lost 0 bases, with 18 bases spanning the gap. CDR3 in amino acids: CASSNPGSLISGANVLTF. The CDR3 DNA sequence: TGTGCCAGCTCCAACCCCGGTTCCCTCATCTCTGGGGCCAACGTCCTGACTTTC.

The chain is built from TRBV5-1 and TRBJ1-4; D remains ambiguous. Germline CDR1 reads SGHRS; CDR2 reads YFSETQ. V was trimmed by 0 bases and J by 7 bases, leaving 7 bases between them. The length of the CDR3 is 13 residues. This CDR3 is CASSLGAREKLFF. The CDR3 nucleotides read TGCGCCAGCAGCTTGGGAGCCCGTGAAAAACTGTTTTTT.

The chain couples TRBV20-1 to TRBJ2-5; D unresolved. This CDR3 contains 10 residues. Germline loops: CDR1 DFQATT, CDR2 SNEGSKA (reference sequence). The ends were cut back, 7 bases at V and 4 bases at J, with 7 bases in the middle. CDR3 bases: TGCAGTGTTAAATTAGAGACCCAGTACTTC. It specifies CSVKLETQYF.

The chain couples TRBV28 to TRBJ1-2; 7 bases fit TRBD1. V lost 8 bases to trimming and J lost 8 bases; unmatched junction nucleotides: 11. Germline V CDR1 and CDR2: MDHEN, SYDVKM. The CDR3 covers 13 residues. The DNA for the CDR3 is TGTGCCAGCTATCAACCGGACAGGAGGGGCTACACCTTC. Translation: CASYQPDRRGYTF.

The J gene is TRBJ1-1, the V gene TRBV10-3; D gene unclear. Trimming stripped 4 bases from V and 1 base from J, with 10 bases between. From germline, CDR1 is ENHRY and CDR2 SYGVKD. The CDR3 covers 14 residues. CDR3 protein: CAISGPGANTEAFF. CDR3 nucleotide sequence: TGTGCCATCAGTGGACCAGGCGCGAACACTGAAGCTTTCTTT.

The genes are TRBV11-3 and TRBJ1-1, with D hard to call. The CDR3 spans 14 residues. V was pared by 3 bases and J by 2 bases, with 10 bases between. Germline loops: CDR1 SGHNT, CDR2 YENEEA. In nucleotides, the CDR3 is TGTGCCAGCAGCTTTTCCGGGCCCAACACTGAAGCTTTCTTT. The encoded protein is CASSFSGPNTEAFF.

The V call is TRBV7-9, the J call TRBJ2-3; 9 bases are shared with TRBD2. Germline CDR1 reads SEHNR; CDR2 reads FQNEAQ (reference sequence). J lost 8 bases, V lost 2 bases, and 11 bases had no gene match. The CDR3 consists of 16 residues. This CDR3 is CASSLTGLAGSVTQYF. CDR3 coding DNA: TGTGCCAGCAGCTTAACGGGACTAGCAGGTTCTGTTACGCAGTATTTT.

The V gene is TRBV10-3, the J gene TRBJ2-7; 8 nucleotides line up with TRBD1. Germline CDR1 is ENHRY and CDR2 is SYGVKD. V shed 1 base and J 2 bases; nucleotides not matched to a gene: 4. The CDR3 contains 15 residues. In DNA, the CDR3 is TGTGCCATCAGTGAGTTTACGGACAGGGCCTACGAGCAGTACTTC. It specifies CAISEFTDRAYEQYF.

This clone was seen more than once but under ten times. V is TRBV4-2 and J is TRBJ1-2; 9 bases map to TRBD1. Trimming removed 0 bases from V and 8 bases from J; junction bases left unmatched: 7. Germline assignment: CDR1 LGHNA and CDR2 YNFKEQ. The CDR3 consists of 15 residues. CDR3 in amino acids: CASSQDWTGEKGYTF. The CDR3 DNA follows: TGTGCCAGCAGCCAAGACTGGACAGGGGAGAAAGGCTACACCTTC.

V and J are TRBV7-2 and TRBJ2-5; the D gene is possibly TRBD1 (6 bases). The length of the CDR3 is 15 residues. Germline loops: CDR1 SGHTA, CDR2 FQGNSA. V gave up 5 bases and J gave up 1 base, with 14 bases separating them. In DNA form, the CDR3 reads TGTGCCAGCAGCCTTCTCGGGACACCCCAAGAGACCCAGTACTTC. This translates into CASSLLGTPQETQYF.

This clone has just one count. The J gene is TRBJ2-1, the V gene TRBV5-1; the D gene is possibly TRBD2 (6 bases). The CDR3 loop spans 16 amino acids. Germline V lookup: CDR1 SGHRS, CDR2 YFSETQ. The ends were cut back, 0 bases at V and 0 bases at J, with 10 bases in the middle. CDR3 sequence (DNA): TGCGCCAGCAGCTTGGCCGTCGGGAGCTCCTACAATGAGCAGTTCTTC. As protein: CASSLAVGSSYNEQFF.

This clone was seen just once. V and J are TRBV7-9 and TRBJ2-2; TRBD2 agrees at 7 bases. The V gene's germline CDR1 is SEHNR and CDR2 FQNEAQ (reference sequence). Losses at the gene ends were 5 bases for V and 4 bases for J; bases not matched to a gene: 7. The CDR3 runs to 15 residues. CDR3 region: CASSPTSSSTGELFF. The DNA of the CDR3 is TGTGCCAGCAGCCCGACTAGCAGTTCCACCGGGGAGCTGTTTTTT. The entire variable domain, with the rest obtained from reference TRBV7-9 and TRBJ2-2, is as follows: DTGVSQNPRHKITKRGQNVTFRCDPISEHNRLYWYRQTLGQGPEFLTYFQNEAQLEKSRLLSDRFSAERPKGSFSTLEIQRTEQGDSAMYLCASSPTSSSTGELFFGEGSRLTVL.

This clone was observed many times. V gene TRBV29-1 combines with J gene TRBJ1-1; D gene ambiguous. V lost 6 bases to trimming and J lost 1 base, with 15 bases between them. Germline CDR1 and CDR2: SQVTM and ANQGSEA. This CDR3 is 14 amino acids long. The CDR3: CSVERVRGNTEAFF. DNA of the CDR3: TGCAGCGTCGAGAGGGTTCGTGGGAACACTGAAGCTTTCTTT.